A single sample is the source of the 26 T cell receptor beta chains below, sequenced in a study of response to subunit inactivated influenza vaccine. TCRdb reprocessed the RT-PCR reads with MiXCR, giving one entry per CDR3 protein. The sample carries hundreds of thousands of distinct CDR3 sequences, 12% recorded once. The sequenced sample was non-naive T cells sorted from PBMCs, obtained around two weeks before vaccination. The receptor source for this set is a man in his forties or fifties who received an inactivated influenza vaccine.

This clonotype came up many times. The chain recombines TRBV4-3 with TRBJ2-4; possible D gene TRBD2, 6 bases. This CDR3 has 16 amino acids. CDR1 is LGHNA and CDR2 is YSLEER in the germline V gene. V lost 1 base to trimming and J lost 6 bases, with 16 bases between them. The CDR3 is CASSQGSGSLGNIQYF. Written as DNA, the CDR3 is TGCGCCAGCAGCCAAGGTTCCGGGAGTTTGGGAAACATTCAGTACTTC.

The table lists this clonotype with many counts. The V call is TRBV2, the J call TRBJ2-2, with 10 nucleotides matching TRBD2. The V segment lost 3 bases and the J segment 6 bases; nucleotides outside the gene matches: 10. CDR1 is SNHLY and CDR2 is FYNNEI in the germline V gene. This CDR3 is 17 amino acids long. CDR3 bases: TGTGCCAGCAGTGATCCCCAGCGGGGGGGCTCCGCCGGGGAGCTGTTTTTT. It yields the protein CASSDPQRGGSAGELFF.

In regard to this clonotype: This may stem from a read error, because a much larger clone lies one nucleotide away. DNA for the CDR3: TGCGCCAGCAGTCAGAACAGCGTGAACACTGAAGCTTTCTTT. Translating it yields CASSQNSVNTEAFF. This rearrangement joins TRBV5-1 to TRBJ1-1; no definite D call. The CDR3 runs to 14 residues. V was shortened by 5 bases and J by 0 bases, with 11 bases between the two germline ends. CDR1 is SGHRS and CDR2 is YFSETQ in the germline V gene.

V gene TRBV15 combines with J gene TRBJ2-1; the D gene is possibly TRBD2 (5 bases). The V end was cut by 0 bases, the J end by 4 bases, with 10 bases between. Germline V gives CDR1 LNHNV, CDR2 YYDKDF (reference sequence). This CDR3 is 15 amino acids long. For the CDR3, the DNA is TGTGCCACCAGCAGAGAATCGGGGAATTACAATGAGCAGTTCTTC. Protein: CATSRESGNYNEQFF. The full variable domain, completed using reference TRBV15 and TRBJ2-1, is DAMVIQNPRYQVTQFGKPVTLSCSQTLNHNVMYWYQQKSSQAPKLLFHYYDKDFNNEADTPDNFQSRRPNTSFCFLDIRSPGLGDTAMYLCATSRESGNYNEQFFGPGTRLTVL.

This clonotype was recorded many times. The rearrangement links TRBV4-3 to TRBJ2-1, with 7 bases lining up with TRBD2. Per germline, CDR1 LGHNA and CDR2 YSLEER. V trimming: 0 bases; J trimming: 9 bases; junction bases outside the gene matches: 8. This CDR3 has 15 residues. The CDR3 reads CASSQEGRGGGEQFF. Written as DNA, the CDR3 is TGCGCCAGCAGCCAAGAAGGCCGGGGCGGGGGTGAGCAGTTCTTC.

This clonotype was seen more than once but under ten times. The DNA of the CDR3 is TGCGCCAGCGGACAGGGGTACGAGCAGTACTTC. It specifies CASGQGYEQYF. This sequence joins TRBV5-1 and TRBJ2-7; 9 nucleotides align to TRBD1. The CDR3 runs to 11 residues. Germline lookup yields CDR1 SGHRS and CDR2 YFSETQ. Trimming removed 7 bases from V and 4 bases from J; junction bases left unmatched: 0.

This clonotype was observed many times. This chain joins TRBV12-3 or TRBV12-4 and TRBJ2-2; tentatively, D is TRBD2 (5 bases). The CDR3 runs to 14 residues. Trimming removed 6 bases from V and 6 bases from J, with 14 bases in between. CDR3 amino acids: CASRIGDSSGELFF. CDR3 DNA sequence: TGTGCCAGCAGGATCGGGGATTCGTCCGGGGAGCTGTTTTTT.

The rearrangement joins TRBV7-9 to TRBJ2-2; tentatively, D is TRBD2 (5 bases). Trimming took off 7 bases at V and 13 bases at J, with 22 bases between the two ends. CDR1 SEHNR and CDR2 FQNEAQ come from the germline V gene (reference sequence). The CDR3 contains 14 residues. DNA for the CDR3: TGTGCCAGCACTCCCCGGAGCGGAGACACCGGGCTGTTTTTT. Translated, it gives CASTPRSGDTGLFF.

This clonotype was seen many times. The chain links TRBV6-6 to TRBJ2-7; no clear D gene. The CDR3 spans 13 residues. The V gene's germline CDR1 is MNHNY and CDR2 SVGAGI (reference sequence). V lost 7 bases to trimming and J lost 3 bases, with 13 bases between them. The CDR3: CASTARAFYEQYF. The CDR3 region has the DNA TGTGCCAGCACCGCCCGCGCCTTCTACGAGCAGTACTTC.

This clonotype was seen a few times. The chain uses TRBV4-1 and TRBJ2-7; no firm D call. The germline V and J ends were trimmed by 0 bases and 6 bases, with 12 bases remaining between them. This CDR3 region has 14 residues. Germline CDR1 is MGHRA and CDR2 is YSYEKL. The CDR3 is CASSQEWGNGEQYF. The CDR3 coding sequence is TGCGCCAGCAGCCAAGAATGGGGAAACGGCGAGCAGTACTTC.

The chain is built from TRBV7-2 and TRBJ2-7; TRBD2 might be the D (6 bases). There are 14 residues in the CDR3. Between the trimmed V and J ends, which lost 4 bases and 3 bases, there was a span of 13 bases. The germline V gene encodes CDR1 SGHTA and CDR2 FQGNSA. CDR3 protein: CASSSRAGNYEQYF. The CDR3 DNA is TGTGCCAGCAGCTCCAGGGCGGGGAACTACGAGCAGTACTTC.

The table lists this clonotype with a count of one. J is TRBJ1-6 and V is TRBV27; TRBD1 aligns across 10 bases. V gave up 5 bases and J gave up 10 bases; unmatched junction bases: 8. CDR1 and CDR2 (germline): MNHEY, SMNVEV (reference sequence). The CDR3 runs to 15 residues. CDR3 DNA: TGTGCCAGCAGTCCCCGGGACAGGGGAAGATCACCCCTCCACTTT. This codes for CASSPRDRGRSPLHF.

This clonotype turned up a few times. The gene calls are TRBV7-9 and TRBJ2-5; 8 bases line up with TRBD2. With 3 bases clipped from V and 5 bases from J, the junction kept 11 bases outside the gene matches. Germline V gene lookup returns CDR1 SEHNR and CDR2 FQNEAQ (reference sequence). The length of the CDR3 is 16 residues. The CDR3 spells CASSFGGGPNSETQYF. In nucleotides, the CDR3 is TGTGCCAGCAGCTTCGGGGGGGGTCCCAACTCGGAGACCCAGTACTTC.

CDR3 sequence: CASSRLAGGSSNEQFF. CDR3 sequence (DNA): TGTGCCAGCAGTCGACTAGCGGGGGGCAGTAGCAATGAGCAGTTCTTC. The chain uses TRBV6-1 and TRBJ2-1, with 13 bases aligning to TRBD2. The CDR3 sequence is 16 residues long. Losses at the gene ends were 5 bases for V and 6 bases for J; bases not matched to a gene: 7. CDR1 is MNHNS, CDR2 SASEGT, per germline.

CDR3 bases: TGCAGTGCTAGTATGGCCAGGGGGAGGTCGCGAGGGGCCAACGTCCTGACTTTC. Translation gives CSASMARGRSRGANVLTF. The J gene is TRBJ2-6, the V gene TRBV20-1; D is possibly TRBD1 (7 bases). The V gene's germline CDR1 is DFQATT and CDR2 SNEGSKA (reference sequence). CDR3 length: 18 amino acids. V dropped 3 bases and J dropped 4 bases, with 22 bases sitting between them.

Many counts were recorded for this clonotype. The chain combines TRBV7-8 with TRBJ2-7, with 11 bases aligning to TRBD2. Trimming at V came to 4 bases and at J to 2 bases, leaving 19 bases not matched to a gene. The CDR3 runs 20 residues. Germline CDR1 reads SGHVS; CDR2 reads FQNEAQ. This CDR3 is CASSYPGGGTSGLAPYEQYF. The CDR3 DNA follows: TGTGCCAGCAGCTATCCGGGAGGTGGGACTAGCGGCCTTGCTCCCTACGAGCAGTACTTC.

V is TRBV2 and J is TRBJ1-4; a possible D gene is TRBD1 (5 bases). There are 14 residues in the CDR3. V lost 8 bases and J 4 bases, leaving 14 bases between the germline ends. From germline, CDR1 is SNHLY and CDR2 FYNNEI. CDR3 bases: TGTGCCAGCCGTCAGGGACTCATTAATGAAAAACTGTTTTTT. Amino acid sequence: CASRQGLINEKLFF.

This clonotype was seen a handful of times. This rearrangement joins TRBV15 to TRBJ2-7; 9 nucleotides match TRBD1. The junction had 4 bases not matched to a gene; V was cut back by 5 bases and J by 2 bases. Looked up from germline, CDR1 is LNHNV and CDR2 is YYDKDF (reference sequence). This CDR3 comprises 14 residues. This CDR3 reads CATSAQGAAYEQYF. CDR3 bases: TGTGCCACCAGCGCACAGGGGGCCGCCTACGAGCAGTACTTC.

This clonotype occurred many times. This sequence joins TRBV6-5 and TRBJ2-6; no definite D call. V shed 3 bases and J shed 4 bases, with 22 bases lying between them. CDR1 is MNHEY, CDR2 SVGAGI, per germline. The CDR3 has 19 residues. The CDR3 loop reads CASSYISSSTQPGANVLTF. CDR3 DNA: TGTGCCAGCAGTTATATATCGTCCTCAACCCAGCCCGGGGCCAACGTCCTGACTTTC.

This clonotype was found a few times. This CDR3 reads CASSVDSMNTEAFF. The CDR3 DNA reads as TGTGCCAGCAGCGTCGACAGCATGAACACTGAAGCTTTCTTT. V usage is TRBV9 and J usage is TRBJ1-1; tentatively, D is TRBD1 (5 bases). Trimming removed 2 bases from V and 0 bases from J, with 8 bases in between. Germline V gene data show CDR1 as SGDLS and CDR2 as YYNGEE. The CDR3 is 14 amino acids.

This clonotype came up many times. The chain uses TRBV7-2 and TRBJ2-7; TRBD1 agrees at 7 bases. The CDR3 consists of 14 residues. In germline, CDR1 is SGHTA, CDR2 FQGNSA. The V and J ends lost 5 bases and 4 bases, in that order; junction bases with no gene match: 8. The CDR3 region is CASSIQGPPYEQYF. The CDR3 DNA is TGTGCCAGCAGCATACAGGGGCCGCCTTACGAGCAGTACTTC.

This clonotype has a count of ten or more. V usage is TRBV12-3 or TRBV12-4 and J usage is TRBJ1-6; D might be TRBD1 (5 bases). Trimming removed 5 bases at V and 10 bases at J, with 21 bases between. The CDR3 is made up of 16 amino acids. The DNA for the CDR3 is TGTGCCAGCAGTCCTTCCCTGAGCGGGGCGAGATCACCCCTCCACTTT. Amino acids: CASSPSLSGARSPLHF.

The V gene is TRBV6-1, the J gene TRBJ2-3; D is unclear. The CDR3 sequence is 13 residues long. The germline gives CDR1 MNHNS, CDR2 SASEGT. Trimming pared 2 bases from V and 3 bases from J, leaving 6 bases between. CDR3 DNA: TGTGCCAGCAGTGAACTGGGAACAGATACGCAGTATTTT. This translates into CASSELGTDTQYF.

This clonotype was detected only a few times. The V call is TRBV6-1, the J call TRBJ1-2; 7 bases agree with TRBD1. This CDR3 has 17 amino acids. Trimming took 2 bases from V and 5 from J; bases not matched to a gene: 14. Germline values: CDR1 MNHNS, CDR2 SASEGT. The CDR3 region has the DNA TGTGCCAGCAGTGAAACTCTTGTGACAGGGAGTTTTTATGGCTACACCTTC. Protein product: CASSETLVTGSFYGYTF.

The chain recombines TRBV12-3 or TRBV12-4 with TRBJ2-1; D might be TRBD2 (6 bases). The CDR3 covers 13 residues. Trimming left V 6 bases short and J 6 bases short, with 12 bases between. CDR3 amino acids: CASRPGGLNEQFF. The DNA for the CDR3 is TGTGCCAGCAGGCCCGGGGGTCTCAATGAGCAGTTCTTC.

The rearrangement uses TRBV12-3 or TRBV12-4 and TRBJ2-6, with 7 bases that match TRBD1. J lost 0 bases, V lost 5 bases, and 10 bases had no gene match. This CDR3 has 18 amino acids. The CDR3: CASSPMTGRSSGANVLTF. In DNA, the CDR3 is TGTGCCAGCAGTCCTATGACAGGGCGTAGCTCTGGGGCCAACGTCCTGACTTTC.